A single sample gave rise to the 22 T cell receptor beta chains below, sequenced in a study of vaccination effects on CD4 cells after COVID-19 (dated by TCRdb to between 2022 and 2023). The library relied on the immunoSEQ multiplex PCR assay. TCRdb provides this immuneACCESS table in a form limited to in-frame rearrangements. Some clones are lacking; in checked studies, under half of them reflect an unresolved V gene, and why the rest are absent is not known. This sample comprises roughly 27,000 clones, 69% of them detected only once. Roughly 18% of the sample lies in the top ten. The ViraFEST assay stimulated PBMC with viral peptide pools and then used TCR sequencing to identify antigen-specific CD4+ T cell clonotypes by expansion. After more than 9 days of culture, CD4+ T cells were isolated with the EasySep CD4+ T cell isolation kit. PCR-confirmed SARS-CoV-2 infection had occurred in convalescent patients between March and December 2020, before the Alpha, Beta and Delta variants emerged in the United States.

Which antigens these TCRs recognize remains unknown. This material consisted of CD4+ T cells from PBMCs cultured with SARS-CoV-2 spike peptides, taken before COVID-19 vaccination. Interpreted using the paper, the cell subset or site label stands for: SARS-CoV-2 spike overlapping peptide pool stimulation. The receptors were gathered from a human donor who had a prior SARS-CoV-2 infection.

The rearrangement links TRBV7-9 to TRBJ1-1; no clear D. The V and J ends lost 5 bases and 10 bases respectively, with 17 bases between them. Germline CDR1 and CDR2: SEHNR and FQNEAQ (reference sequence). The CDR3 has 13 amino acids. The CDR3 loop reads CASSPSGARSAFF. Written as DNA, the CDR3 is TGTGCCAGCAGCCCCTCGGGTGCTAGGTCAGCTTTCTTT.

This chain links TRBV5-1 with TRBJ2-7; TRBD1 matches 9 bases. The germline V gene encodes CDR1 SGHRS and CDR2 YFSETQ. This CDR3 spans 15 amino acids. J lost 5 bases, V lost 4 bases, and 10 bases had no gene match. The CDR3 loop reads CASSRGTGTKNEQYF. Here the CDR3 DNA reads TGCGCCAGCAGCCGGGGGACAGGGACGAAGAACGAGCAGTACTTC. The full variable domain, in which reference TRBV5-1 and TRBJ2-7 provide the parts outside the CDR3, is KAGVTQTPRYLIKTRGQQVTLSCSPISGHRSVSWYQQTPGQGLQFLFEYFSETQRNKGNFPGRFSGRQFSNSRSEMNVSTLELGDSALYLCASSRGTGTKNEQYFGPGTRLTVT.

The genes are TRBV28 and TRBJ1-5; D unresolved. Between the trimmed V and J ends, which lost 2 bases and 2 bases, there was a span of 7 bases. Germline loops: CDR1 MDHEN, CDR2 SYDVKM. This CDR3 contains 14 residues. The CDR3 DNA reads TGTGCCAGCAGTTTACGGGTTCGCAATCAGCCCCAGCATTTT. Encoded protein: CASSLRVRNQPQHF.

This clone has a handful of counts. The chain uses TRBV6-5 and TRBJ1-5; 7 bases match TRBD1. The ends lost 6 bases at V and 11 bases at J; junction bases unmatched: 7. Germline V gives CDR1 MNHEY, CDR2 SVGAGI. The CDR3 spans 12 residues. The chain's CDR3 is CASSRTGQAQHF. The DNA for the CDR3 is TGTGCCAGCAGCAGGACAGGTCAAGCCCAGCATTTT.

The V call is TRBV19, the J call TRBJ1-1; D not resolved. The V end was cut by 6 bases, the J end by 0 bases, with 14 bases between. The CDR3 runs 15 residues. Germline CDR1 and CDR2: LNHDA and SQIVND (reference sequence). The CDR3 DNA is TGTGCCAGTAGATCCGCAGAATTAGTGAACACTGAAGCTTTCTTT. Its translation is CASRSAELVNTEAFF.

The gene calls are TRBV4-1 and TRBJ2-7; perhaps TRBD2 as D (6 bases). The V and J ends lost 0 bases and 8 bases respectively, with 14 bases between them. CDR3 size: 14 residues. Germline assignment: CDR1 MGHRA and CDR2 YSYEKL. This CDR3 is CASSQEGLRDQQYF. Here the CDR3 DNA reads TGCGCCAGCAGCCAAGAGGGACTTAGAGACCAGCAGTACTTC.

V and J are TRBV7-2 and TRBJ1-1, with D unclear. The CDR3 spans 13 residues. Germline V CDR1 and CDR2: SGHTA, FQGNSA. V was pared by 4 bases and J by 1 base, with 7 bases between. The DNA of the CDR3 is TGTGCCAGCAGCTACTACAAGAACACTGAAGCTTTCTTT. This encodes CASSYYKNTEAFF.

This chain uses TRBV24-1 with TRBJ2-7, with TRBD1 identical over 9 bases. The germline gives CDR1 KGHDR, CDR2 SFDVKD. The CDR3 spans 17 residues. Unmatched junction bases numbered 10, after V lost 3 bases and J lost 2 bases. For the CDR3, the DNA is TGTGCCACCAGTGATACCCAGGGACAGGGAGGAGCCTACGAGCAGTACTTC. Translated: CATSDTQGQGGAYEQYF.

In this sample, this clone turned up once. V and J are TRBV7-8 and TRBJ2-7; 10 positions match TRBD2. Germline V CDR1 and CDR2: SGHVS, FQNEAQ. J gave up 3 bases and V 2 bases, and 7 bases lay outside the gene matches. This CDR3 has 16 residues. The CDR3 region is CASSLSLWTSGYEQYF. CDR3 in DNA: TGTGCCAGCAGCTTATCGTTATGGACTAGCGGCTACGAGCAGTACTTC.

This chain uses TRBV12-5 with TRBJ2-5, with 8 bases that match TRBD2. CDR3 length: 15 amino acids. V trimming: 6 bases; J trimming: 1 base; junction bases outside the gene matches: 7. Germline V gene data show CDR1 as LGHNT and CDR2 as FRNRAP. CDR3 in DNA: TGTGCTAGTGGGTCCGGGGCGGGGGGCCAAGAGACCCAGTACTTC. Translated: CASGSGAGGQETQYF.

This chain connects TRBV18 to TRBJ2-2; 9 bases match TRBD1. V shed 6 bases and J 4 bases; nucleotides not matched to a gene: 6. Germline CDR1 is KGHSH and CDR2 is LQKENI. This CDR3 comprises 15 residues. The DNA for the CDR3 is TGTGCCAGCTCGCCGGGACAGGGCGGCACCGGGGAGCTGTTTTTT. It translates to CASSPGQGGTGELFF.

The J gene is TRBJ2-7, the V gene TRBV12-3 or TRBV12-4; D call uncertain. This CDR3 spans 13 amino acids. The germline V and J ends were trimmed by 2 bases and 4 bases, with 9 bases remaining between them. CDR3: CASSLFGQYEQYF. The CDR3, as DNA: TGTGCCAGCAGTTTATTCGGTCAGTACGAGCAGTACTTC.

This clone was seen a handful of times. This chain links TRBV10-3 with TRBJ1-2; possibly TRBD1 for D (6 bases). The CDR3 spans 13 residues. Trimming removed 6 bases from V and 1 base from J, with 9 bases in between. Looked up from germline, CDR1 is ENHRY and CDR2 is SYGVKD. CDR3 sequence (DNA): TGTGCCATCAGGGACAGAGATAACTATGGCTACACCTTC. Translated, it gives CAIRDRDNYGYTF.

V usage is TRBV7-3 and J usage is TRBJ2-7, with 7 positions matching TRBD1. V lost 3 bases and J lost 6; bases outside the gene matches: 2. This CDR3 region has 12 residues. CDR1 SGHTA and CDR2 FQGTGA come from the germline V gene. This CDR3 reads CASSLTGTEQYF. The CDR3 coding sequence is TGTGCCAGCAGCTTGACAGGGACCGAGCAGTACTTC.

J is TRBJ2-3 and V is TRBV27; unclear D gene. V was pared by 6 bases and J by 5 bases, with 12 bases between. Germline V gene sequence: CDR1 MNHEY, CDR2 SMNVEV (reference sequence). This CDR3 has 13 residues. The CDR3 protein is CASSSYRRDTQYF. CDR3 sequence (DNA): TGTGCCAGCAGCTCCTACAGAAGAGATACGCAGTATTTT.

The CDR3 loop is CAISMAGVRDTGELFF. The DNA of the CDR3 is TGTGCCATCAGTATGGCAGGGGTGCGGGACACCGGGGAGCTGTTTTTT. The V and J genes are TRBV10-3 and TRBJ2-2; D might be TRBD1 (6 bases). V lost 5 bases and J lost 3, with 16 bases in between. This CDR3 comprises 16 residues. Germline CDR1 reads ENHRY; CDR2 reads SYGVKD.

The chain has TRBV10-1 and TRBJ2-7; 14 nucleotides align to TRBD2. The CDR3 is 17 residues long. Germline CDR1 WNHNN, CDR2 SYGVQD (reference sequence). Trimming removed 5 bases from V and 3 bases from J; junction bases left unmatched: 9. The CDR3 is CASSPRPGTSGSYEQYF. The DNA for the CDR3 is TGCGCCAGCAGTCCGCGCCCCGGGACTAGCGGGAGCTACGAGCAGTACTTC.

J is TRBJ1-3 and V is TRBV30; D uncertain. The CDR3 consists of 14 residues. V lost 0 bases, J lost 2 bases, and 8 bases lay in between. Germline values: CDR1 GTSNPN, CDR2 SVGIG (reference sequence). This chain's CDR3 is CAWSVTRPGNTIYF. CDR3 nucleotide sequence: TGTGCCTGGAGTGTAACCCGGCCTGGAAACACCATATATTTT.

J is TRBJ1-1 and V is TRBV2, with D maybe TRBD1 (5 bases). Germline V CDR1 and CDR2: SNHLY, FYNNEI. V was cut by 0 bases and J by 5 bases, with 19 bases left in between. The CDR3 sequence is 17 residues long. Here the CDR3 DNA reads TGTGCCAGCAGTGAAGCGGTCGGGGCGTATAAAAAGACTGAAGCTTTCTTT. Translating it yields CASSEAVGAYKKTEAFF.

The chain is built from TRBV7-2 and TRBJ2-1, with a weak D call TRBD2 (5 bases). The CDR3 is 15 amino acids. Germline CDR1 and CDR2: SGHTA and FQGNSA. Trimming cost V 6 bases and J 0 bases, with 12 bases left between them. The chain's CDR3 is CASRPSLSSYNEQFF. The CDR3 DNA reads TGTGCCAGCAGACCTAGCTTAAGCTCCTACAATGAGCAGTTCTTC.

This chain links TRBV3-1 (or the pseudogene TRBV3-2) with TRBJ1-5; no firm D call. The CDR3 covers 12 residues. V was shortened by 2 bases and J by 3 bases, with 2 bases between the two germline ends. The germline V gene encodes CDR1 LGHDT and CDR2 YNNKEL (reference sequence). The CDR3 loop is CASSQNNQPQHF. In DNA form, the CDR3 reads TGTGCCAGCAGCCAAAACAATCAGCCCCAGCATTTT.

This chain joins TRBV7-2 and TRBJ2-1, with 8 positions matching TRBD1. With V trimmed by 5 bases and J by 3 bases, 12 bases remained unmatched. This CDR3 region has 17 residues. Germline loops: CDR1 SGHTA, CDR2 FQGNSA. CDR3 nucleotides: TGTGCCAGCAGCCCGAGAAGACAGGGGTATATCTACAATGAGCAGTTCTTC. Encoded protein: CASSPRRQGYIYNEQFF.